This TCR beta chain was sequenced during a study of cytomegalovirus exposure and HLA in healthy donors listed by TCRdb under 2017. About the full investigation: According to an earlier analysis of around 600 of the donors, 150 million to 200 million T cells yielded 95 million to 140 million unique TCR beta sequences and about 300 Gb of sequence data. An early release covering about 600 HLA-typed donors comprised approximately 300 gigabases of sequencing data and around 85 million unique TCR sequences. Among the roughly 380 genotyped donors, approximately 82% belonged to the genetic ancestry cluster associated with self-reported Caucasian donors. The study aimed to test whether signatures of past pathogen exposure could be identified by cataloging public T cell receptors. The study used immunosequencing to profile the T cell repertoires of approximately 690 subjects and linked those repertoires to cytomegalovirus serostatus. Besides the first cohort of approximately 670 subjects, a separate validation cohort made up of over a hundred different subjects was used. High-throughput TCR immunosequencing, statistical association of individual TCRs with disease status, and machine learning were combined to predict cytomegalovirus infection status. In a later analysis, previously published TCR beta repertoires from roughly 710 donors were re-analyzed and high-resolution HLA genotyping was added so that TCR occurrence patterns could be studied. In the later analysis, no new phenotypic data were used to find candidate immune exposures; instead, reliance was placed on TCR beta sequences and their occurrence across donors. To decide whether each TCR beta V gene segment behaved as functional or pseudogenic, an earlier analysis of fewer than 750 of the donors relied on high-throughput TCR beta sequencing. Donor age, sex, ethnicity and CMV serostatus were collected together with the repertoire data. A later genetic analysis used genome-wide SNP genotypes for about 60% of the roughly 670 donors, treating that subset as a discovery cohort. Every repertoire in the discovery cohort had been generated on one and the same sequencing platform. Class I and class II HLA loci were covered by the typing at four-digit resolution. The number of typed donors differed by locus: about 620-630 for A, B, C, DRB1 and DQB1; approximately 530 for DQA1; about 600 for DPA1; and around 470 for DPB1. Roughly 5 DR-DQ haplotypes were handled as single units for association and clustering, since linkage in the cohort was strong. Among 398 genotyped donors of the cohort, an average of around 240,000 unique TCR beta nucleotide sequences were sequenced per donor, roughly 18% of them non-productive. General findings and caveats noted by the study authors: A later analysis reported that several top co-occurrence clusters appeared linked to parvovirus B19, influenza, CMV and Epstein-Barr virus. In a later analysis, HLA-associated TCR beta chains were found to be more clonally expanded and to have lower generation probabilities than equally common non-associated chains. In vitro tests confirmed that a few of the cytomegalovirus-associated TCR beta chains recognize cytomegalovirus antigens. A later analysis found that most CMV-associated TCR beta chains appeared HLA-restricted, with HLA associations seemingly driven largely by CMV exposure. Correlated functional status among segregating V segments might be attributable to linkage disequilibrium, but an unknown experimental factor could not be ruled out. CMV serostatus was the only immune exposure information available for the cohort. Because counts were too low, around 18 rarely observed V segments, including chromosome 9 orphons, were left out of the earlier analysis of over 550 of the donors. V-gene and J-gene trimming of TCR beta chains was associated with a missense DCLRE1C variant in a later genetic analysis, and the association was replicated in an independent cohort. A later genetic analysis reported fewer N-insertions in productive TCRs among donors in an Asian-associated ancestry cluster than the roughly 700-donor mean. An earlier analysis of some 590 of the donors showed that most TCR beta V segments appeared in productive rearrangements either about 87% or about 30% of the time, which broadly matched IMGT annotations. The classifier was reported to diagnose cytomegalovirus status with high specificity and sensitivity in both the original and validation cohorts. At a false discovery rate of 0.05, a later analysis linked around 15,000 TCR beta sequences to specific HLA alleles. In this cohort, only TCR beta chains were sequenced, and detectable features were limited by the absence of alpha or paired-chain data. Assigning TCR associations to individual alleles was difficult when HLA alleles, especially DR and DQ, strongly co-occurred. The authors suggested that the approach could potentially be generalized to other disease states and immunological phenotypes. In a later analysis, the rate of TCR association differed among HLA loci, with DRB1 alleles having the most associated TCRs and HLA-C alleles having the fewest. A total of roughly 160 TCR beta chains were listed by the study as associated with cytomegalovirus. Because the 87-base-pair reads could not distinguish some IMGT-functional V segments, including TRBV6-2 and TRBV6-3, those segments were excluded. The sequencing pipeline was judged likely to have produced a cluster of highly shared sequence variants as a technical artifact. A further reported finding was that TCR beta sequences accurately predicted the HLA-A and HLA-B alleles for most subjects in the first cohort. Most TCR sequences were observed very rarely across donors, whereas some public TCRs were present in many individuals. Roughly uniform sequencing depth across donors was assumed in presence/absence analyses, although this assumption may not hold. Because some donors lacked HLA typing at each locus, the association tests relied only on the typed subset.

Comment on this clone: Its antigen is currently not known. Base qualities are not at hand, and no much larger clone is one base apart.

The receptor library was made with the immunoSEQ multiplex PCR assay. The multiplex PCR relied on a mix of 60 forward primers for TCR Vbeta segments and 13 reverse primers for TCR Jbeta segments. A multiplex PCR assay on genomic DNA amplified the CDR3 region of rearranged TCR beta genes. The amplified TCR beta libraries were sequenced on the Illumina HiSeq System as 87-base-pair reads. The source study handled its data this way. In a later analysis, approximately 74 million unique TCR beta chains were counted across the 650 to 700 repertoires, and roughly 10 million of these chains were shared by at least two donors. Raw reads were error-corrected and collapsed into unique sequences by a nearest-neighbor algorithm in which closely related sequences were merged to remove PCR and sequencing errors. CDR3 sequences were aligned to IMGT reference sequences to assign V, D and J gene segments. For a sequence to be retained, a match of at least six nucleotides was required to both a V gene segment and a J gene segment. Rearrangements were classified as productive when the CDR3 lacked stop codons and remained in frame with V and J, and all other rearrangements were classified as non-productive. CDR3 was defined by IMGT convention, running from the second conserved V-encoded cysteine to the conserved J-encoded phenylalanine. Sequences without an unambiguous match to a single V gene segment were excluded from the earlier analysis of a few hundred of the donors. An earlier analysis of approximately 590 of the donors called V segments functional above 56.7% productive rearrangements and segregating when the between-donor standard deviation exceeded 5%. A statistical classification framework was developed to diagnose cytomegalovirus status using the catalog of TCR beta chain sequences. In a later analysis, V and J genes were assigned by comparing TCR nucleotide sequences against IMGT/GENE-DB human TR gene sequences. In a later analysis, CDR3 sequences and most-parsimonious VDJ recombination scenarios were assigned using the TCRdist pipeline. In a later analysis, each TCR beta chain was defined by its CDR3 amino acid sequence together with its V-gene family, and reads lacking a unique V-gene family were excluded. A later analysis removed over 500 highly shared, low-generation-probability nucleotide sequences to deal with suspected cross-contamination and a sequencing artifact. In a later analysis, a clonal expansion index was calculated for each public chain from normalized within-repertoire ranks of inferred template counts. In a later analysis, generation probabilities were computed with a VDJ recombination model fitted to out-of-frame rearrangements, and the resulting probabilities were checked against IGoR. Hypergeometric tests were used in a later analysis to score TCR-TCR, TCR-HLA and TCR-CMV co-occurrence, with a repertoire-size bias correction applied to the TCR pairs. False discovery rates were estimated in a later analysis by permuting HLA or CMV assignments 20 times. In a later analysis, co-occurring TCRs were grouped using DBSCAN, with TCRdist sequence similarity added in when clustering inside HLA-allele-positive subsets. Repertoires with fewer than 30,000 or more than 120,000 public chains, plus five repertoires with anomalous nucleotide sharing, were excluded from co-occurrence clustering. TCRdb holds this immuneACCESS table with in-frame rearrangements only. Some clones are missing; in checked studies, unresolved V genes explain under half, and the rest has no known cause. V and J calls and clone size are as listed in that table; D and trimming were resolved from the DNA. Present in this sample are roughly 230,000 clones, 70% to 90% of which were seen just once. The ten largest make up 0.2% to 0.25% of the sample.

The cohort consisted of some 730 healthy bone marrow donors. Cohort members were all nominally healthy when sampled, although unrecorded immune exposures were likely present. The donor was CMV seronegative and was included in the group of 352 seronegative cohort members. Each donor provided a peripheral blood sample, and peripheral blood mononuclear cells were used for TCR beta sequencing. The Qiagen DNeasy Blood Extraction Kit was used to extract genomic DNA from the blood cell samples. V loses 1 base, J loses 6 bases, and the germline ends lie 9 bases apart. Including cysteine and phenylalanine, the CDR3 has 14 amino acids. Solely the CDR3 DNA is kept, with 42 bases framed from the first base. CDR1 SGHAT and CDR2 FQNNGV were looked up in the germline V gene.

The origin of this receptor is a girl between 2 and 10 years old in good health and CMV-seronegative. The chain joins TRBV11-2 to TRBJ1-4; possibly the D gene is TRBD1, per 6 matching bases. The sequenced material came from PBMCs. CDR3 loop: CASSLAAGDEKLFF. In nucleotides, the sequence is TGTGCCAGCAGCTTAGCAGCAGGGGATGAAAAACTGTTTTTT.